This T cell receptor beta chain is from a study of patients and donors after allogeneic stem cell transplantation. A single record per CDR3 protein comes from TCRdb applying MiXCR to the RT-PCR reads. The sample holds about a million distinct CDR3 sequences; about a sixth are singletons and the top ten take around 5.5%. The table lists this clonotype with a few counts. The germline CDR1 and CDR2 sequences are SNHLY and FYNNEI. The CDR3 totals 15 residues. V dropped 7 bases and J dropped 2; count of bases not matched to a gene: 7. Source material: blood, either unsorted or a sorted T cell fraction (not recorded which). V and J are TRBV2 and TRBJ1-5, with 8 bases that match TRBD1. This TCR came from a human donor who was either an allogeneic HSCT recipient or a stem cell or donor lymphocyte infusion donor (not recorded which). It is not recorded whose cells these are; they may come from a transplant donor. As DNA, the CDR3 is TGTGCCAGCACCCTGGACAGGGTAGGCAATCAGCCCCAGCATTTT. Protein product: CASTLDRVGNQPQHF. Looking up the rest from reference TRBV2 and TRBJ1-5 gives the full variable domain: EPEVTQTPSHQVTQMGQEVILRCVPISNHLYFYWYRQILGQKVEFLVSFYNNEISEKSEIFDDQFSVERPDGSNFTLKIRSTKLEDSAMYFCASTLDRVGNQPQHFGDGTRLSIL.